This TCR beta chain was sequenced during a study of T-cell reconstitution after alpha-beta-depleted transplantation in children. The TCRbeta library incorporated unique molecular identifiers. TCRdb itself ran the PCR reads through MiXCR, one entry per CDR3 protein. This sample carries around 370,000 distinct CDR3 sequences, 10% of them seen once, and the ten largest clones take about 2.3%. V was pared by 5 bases and J by 9 bases, with 8 bases of the junction left unmatched. The CDR3 contains 13 residues. The chain is built from TRBV12-3 or TRBV12-4 and TRBJ2-7; 9 bases are a match to TRBD1. The clonotype comes from a human donor who donated a stem cell graft to a child with acute lymphoblastic leukemia. The sequencing here drew on PBMCs from the stem cell graft donor, taken from the stem cell graft. The CDR3 loop reads CASSMGQGQGQYF. CDR3 nucleotides: TGTGCCAGCAGTATGGGACAGGGACAAGGGCAGTACTTC.